This T cell receptor beta chain emerged from a study of T cell repertoires in cytomegalovirus infection. Study-level information: In public TCR beta signatures, there were indications of both CMV infection and matching HLA type.

To note about this clonotype: What it binds is not known. A read error may account for a junction end that differs from germline.

TCRdb re-derived calls from the reads in MiXCR, one entry per CDR3 protein. The sample lists approximately 750,000 distinct CDR3 sequences, approximately 40% occurring once. General observations from the study: Pooled public TCR beta family frequency picked out CMV carriers with the relevant HLA. The study found HLA-C-restricted CMV-specific TCR beta clonotypes dominating the ex vivo response.

Germline V lookup: CDR1 SGHTA, CDR2 FQGNSA. CDR3 length: 18 residues. The chain joins TRBV7-2 to TRBJ2-7; 8 nucleotides line up with TRBD2. The specimen was PBMCs. The clonotype originates from a human donor in good health (CMV status not recorded). Some clones in this sample may be carry-over from other donors' samples. The CDR3 loop reads CASRSGRTSPRGSYEHYF. In DNA, the CDR3 is TGTGCCAGCCGCTCAGGGCGGACTAGCCCTAGGGGCTCCTACGAGCATTACTTC.